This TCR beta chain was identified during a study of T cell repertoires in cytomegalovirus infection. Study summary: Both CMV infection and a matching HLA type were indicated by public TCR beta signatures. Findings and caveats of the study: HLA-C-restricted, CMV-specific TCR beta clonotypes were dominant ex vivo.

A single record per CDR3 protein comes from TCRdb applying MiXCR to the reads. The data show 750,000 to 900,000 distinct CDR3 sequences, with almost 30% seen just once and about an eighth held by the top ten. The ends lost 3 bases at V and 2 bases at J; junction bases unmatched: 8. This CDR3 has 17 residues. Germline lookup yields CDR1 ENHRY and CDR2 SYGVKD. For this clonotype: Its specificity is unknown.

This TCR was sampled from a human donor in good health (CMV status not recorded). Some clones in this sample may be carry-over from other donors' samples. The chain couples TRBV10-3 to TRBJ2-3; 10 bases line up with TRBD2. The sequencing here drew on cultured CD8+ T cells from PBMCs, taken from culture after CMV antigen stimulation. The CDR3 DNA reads TGTGCCATCAGTGAAGGATTTAGCGGGGGGAACACAGATACGCAGTATTTT. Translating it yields CAISEGFSGGNTDTQYF.